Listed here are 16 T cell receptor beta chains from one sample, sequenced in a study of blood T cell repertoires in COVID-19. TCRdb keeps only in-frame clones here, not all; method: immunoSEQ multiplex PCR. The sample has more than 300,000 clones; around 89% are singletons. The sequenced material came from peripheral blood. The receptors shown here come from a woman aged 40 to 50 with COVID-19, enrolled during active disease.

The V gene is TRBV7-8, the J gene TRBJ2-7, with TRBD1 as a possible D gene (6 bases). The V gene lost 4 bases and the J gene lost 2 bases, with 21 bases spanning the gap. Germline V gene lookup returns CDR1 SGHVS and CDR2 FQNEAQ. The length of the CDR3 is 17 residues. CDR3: CASSSLVSLTGPYEQYF. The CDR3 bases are TGTGCCAGCAGCTCCCTGGTTTCCTTGACAGGACCCTACGAGCAGTACTTC.

The DNA of the CDR3 is TGTGCCAGCAGTCTCCGGACTAGCGGCCAAGAGACCCAGTACTTC. Protein sequence: CASSLRTSGQETQYF. The gene calls are TRBV6-2 or TRBV6-3 and TRBJ2-5; 10 bases map to TRBD2. The CDR3 extends over 15 amino acids. Trimming took 5 bases from V and 1 from J; bases not matched to a gene: 4. CDR1 and CDR2 (germline): MNHEY, SVGEGT.

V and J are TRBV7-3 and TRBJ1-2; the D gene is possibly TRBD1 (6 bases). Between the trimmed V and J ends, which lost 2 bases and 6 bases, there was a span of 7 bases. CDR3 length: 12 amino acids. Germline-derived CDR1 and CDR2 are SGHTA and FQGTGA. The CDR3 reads CASSLPGDGYTF. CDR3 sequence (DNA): TGTGCCAGCAGCTTACCAGGGGATGGCTACACCTTC.

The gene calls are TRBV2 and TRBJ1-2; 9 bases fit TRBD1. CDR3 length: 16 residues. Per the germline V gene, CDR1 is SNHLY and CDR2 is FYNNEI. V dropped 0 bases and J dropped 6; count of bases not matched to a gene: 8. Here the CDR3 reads CASSEAGTGHRDGYTF. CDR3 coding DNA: TGTGCCAGCAGTGAAGCGGGGACAGGGCATAGGGATGGCTACACCTTC.

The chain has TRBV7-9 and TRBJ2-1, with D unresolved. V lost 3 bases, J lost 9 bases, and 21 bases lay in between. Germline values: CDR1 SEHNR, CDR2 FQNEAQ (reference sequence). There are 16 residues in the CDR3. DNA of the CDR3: TGTGCCAGCAGCTTTATCGGTCTAGGTCAATTCGGTGAGCAGTTCTTC. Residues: CASSFIGLGQFGEQFF.

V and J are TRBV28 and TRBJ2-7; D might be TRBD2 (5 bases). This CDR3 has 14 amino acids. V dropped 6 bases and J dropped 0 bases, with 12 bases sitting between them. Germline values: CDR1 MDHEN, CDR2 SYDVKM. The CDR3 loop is CASSLSGSSYEQYF. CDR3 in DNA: TGTGCCAGCAGCTTAAGCGGAAGCTCCTACGAGCAGTACTTC.

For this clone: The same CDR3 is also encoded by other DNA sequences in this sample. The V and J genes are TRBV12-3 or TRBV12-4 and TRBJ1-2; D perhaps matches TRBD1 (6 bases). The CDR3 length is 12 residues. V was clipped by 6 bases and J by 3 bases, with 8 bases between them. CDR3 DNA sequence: TGTGCCAGCAGCACAGGGTACTATGGCTACACCTTC. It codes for CASSTGYYGYTF.

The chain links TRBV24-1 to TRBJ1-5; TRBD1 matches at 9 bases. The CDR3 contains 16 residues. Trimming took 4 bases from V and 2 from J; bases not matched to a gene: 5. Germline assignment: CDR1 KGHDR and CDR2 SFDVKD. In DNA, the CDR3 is TGTGCCACCAGTGACCTGGGGACAGGGCGCAATCAGCCCCAGCATTTT. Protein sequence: CATSDLGTGRNQPQHF.

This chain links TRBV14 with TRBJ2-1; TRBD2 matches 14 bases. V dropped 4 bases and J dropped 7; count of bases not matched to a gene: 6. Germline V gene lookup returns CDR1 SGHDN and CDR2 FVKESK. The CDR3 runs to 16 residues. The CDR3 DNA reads TGTGCCAGCAGCCTTTGGACTAGCGGGAGGTGGAATGAGCAGTTCTTC. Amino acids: CASSLWTSGRWNEQFF.

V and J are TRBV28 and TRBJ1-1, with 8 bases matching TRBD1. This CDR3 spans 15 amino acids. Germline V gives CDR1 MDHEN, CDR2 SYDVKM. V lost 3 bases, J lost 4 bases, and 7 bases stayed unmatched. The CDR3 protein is CASSFRGLKFTEAFF. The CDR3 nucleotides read TGTGCCAGCAGTTTCAGGGGGCTGAAGTTCACTGAAGCTTTCTTT.

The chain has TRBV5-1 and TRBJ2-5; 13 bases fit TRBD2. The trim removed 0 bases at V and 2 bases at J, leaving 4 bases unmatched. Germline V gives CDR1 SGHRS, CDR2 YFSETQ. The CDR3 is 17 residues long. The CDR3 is CASSLDPGLAGQETQYF. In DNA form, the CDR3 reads TGCGCCAGCAGCTTGGATCCGGGACTAGCGGGGCAAGAGACCCAGTACTTC.

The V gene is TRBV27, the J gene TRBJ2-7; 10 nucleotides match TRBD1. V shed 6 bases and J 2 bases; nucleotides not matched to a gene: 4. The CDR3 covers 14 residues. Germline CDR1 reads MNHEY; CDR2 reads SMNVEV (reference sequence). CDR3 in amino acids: CASRGTGEAYEQYF. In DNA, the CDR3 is TGTGCCAGCAGGGGGACAGGGGAAGCCTACGAGCAGTACTTC.

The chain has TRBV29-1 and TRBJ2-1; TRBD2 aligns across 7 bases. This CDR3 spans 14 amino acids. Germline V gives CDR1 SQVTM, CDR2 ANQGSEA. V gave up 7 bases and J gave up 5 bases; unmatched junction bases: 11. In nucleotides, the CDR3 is TGCAGCGCCGGAGGGCGGGGGAAGGACAATGAGCAGTTCTTC. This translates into CSAGGRGKDNEQFF.

DNA of the CDR3: TGCGCCAGCAGCTTGGGTAGCGGCCGCACAGATACGCAGTATTTT. Protein product: CASSLGSGRTDTQYF. The rearrangement links TRBV5-1 to TRBJ2-3, with D perhaps TRBD2 (6 bases). Trimming shortened V by 0 bases and J by 1 base, and 9 bases separated the two germline ends. The CDR3 totals 15 residues. Germline CDR1 SGHRS, CDR2 YFSETQ.

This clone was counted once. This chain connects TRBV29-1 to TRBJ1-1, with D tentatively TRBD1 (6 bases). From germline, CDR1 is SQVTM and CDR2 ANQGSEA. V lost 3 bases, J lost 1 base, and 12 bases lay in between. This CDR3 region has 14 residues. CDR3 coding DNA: TGCAGCGTTGACCCCCCAGGGGCGAACACTGAAGCTTTCTTT. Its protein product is CSVDPPGANTEAFF.

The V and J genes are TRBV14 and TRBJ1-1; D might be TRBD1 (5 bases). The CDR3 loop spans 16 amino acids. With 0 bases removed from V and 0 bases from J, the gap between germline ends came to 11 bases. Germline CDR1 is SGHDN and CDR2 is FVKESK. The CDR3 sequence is CASSQDPGRVNTEAFF. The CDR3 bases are TGTGCCAGCAGCCAAGATCCAGGGAGGGTGAACACTGAAGCTTTCTTT.